This TCR beta chain derives from a study of blood T cell repertoires in COVID-19. Overall study context: Some COVID-19 samples were acute and others convalescent; all came from the United States, Italy and Spain. Nucleic acid was either cDNA or gDNA, and it came from T cells, B-cell-depleted T cells, or PBMCs.

The CDR3 sequence is 15 residues long. In germline, CDR1 is SGHTS, CDR2 YDEGEE. The V end was cut by 4 bases, the J end by 2 bases, with 15 bases between. In the original processing: Reference gene primer amplification gave estimated nucleated cell counts. Clones were sequenced by immunoSEQ multiplex PCR, and TCRdb holds only the in-frame ones, with some missing. V, J and clone size were drawn from that table, and D and trimming were deduced from the DNA. Of a few hundred thousand clones listed, 65% to 85% are singletons. The TCR originated in a woman aged 45-59 years with acute or convalescent COVID-19. The chain combines TRBV5-8 with TRBJ1-2, with TRBD1 as a possible D gene (5 bases). Sequenced: peripheral blood. The CDR3 here is CASSLTGFENYGYTF. The CDR3 coding sequence is TGTGCCAGCAGCCTAACAGGTTTCGAGAACTATGGCTACACCTTC.